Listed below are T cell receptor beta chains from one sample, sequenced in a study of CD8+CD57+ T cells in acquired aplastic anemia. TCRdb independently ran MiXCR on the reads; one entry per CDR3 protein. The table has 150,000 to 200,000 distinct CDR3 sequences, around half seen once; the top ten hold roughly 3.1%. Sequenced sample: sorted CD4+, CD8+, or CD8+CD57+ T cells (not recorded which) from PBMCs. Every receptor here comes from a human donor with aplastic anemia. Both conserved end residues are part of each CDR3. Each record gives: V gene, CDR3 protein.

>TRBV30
CAYRGQGGYETQYF
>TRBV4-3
CASSLRTGGTDTQYF
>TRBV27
CASSYKQGLAGSEQYF
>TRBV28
CASSTGTANYGYTF
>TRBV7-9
CASSLTVAETQYF
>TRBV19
CASIPDMSLYGYTF
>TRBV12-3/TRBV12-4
CASSLGSGTGGNQPQHF
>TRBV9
CASSVTGLTDTQYF
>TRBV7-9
CASSYGGLGNTEAFF
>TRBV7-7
CASTLASGRVRDTDTQYF
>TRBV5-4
CASSIGLAGSAETQYF
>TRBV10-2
CASREADRGRGGYTF
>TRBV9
CASSVVTRSGGTEAFF
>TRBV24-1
CATQRGTGNYGYTF
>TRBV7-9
CASSSTGGHEQYF
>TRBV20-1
CSARGTNSYTF
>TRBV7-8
CASSALTGYEQYF
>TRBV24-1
CATGGTSANEQFF
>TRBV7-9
CASSLRTSGEETQYF
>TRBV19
CASSIGTWYEQFF
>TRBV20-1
CSATTTTNEKLFF
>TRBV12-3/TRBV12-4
CASSSGTSGRAYEQYF
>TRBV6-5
CASSWNRVVYEQYF
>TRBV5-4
CASSLEGRGTDEQFF
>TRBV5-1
CASSQDRGPDEQYF
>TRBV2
CASIRDRGTSPLHF
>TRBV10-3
CAISESREGQPQHF
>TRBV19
CASSMTSAYSYEQYF
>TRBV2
CASRDSSGAYNEQFF
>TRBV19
CASSIGLTEAFF
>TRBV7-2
CASSFPGGVQPQHF
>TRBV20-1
CSALGETQYF
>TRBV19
CASSRRIPNSPLHF
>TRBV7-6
CASSLPRLAGEGHEQFF
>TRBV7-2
CASSLTSGTTYEQYF
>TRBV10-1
CASSEITSAINSEQYF
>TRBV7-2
CASSLLVAGGYEQYF
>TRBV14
CASSQAGGNYNEQFF
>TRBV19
CASGDRNYEQYF
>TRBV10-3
CAIRAGQPYEQYF
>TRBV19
CASISRTGGNTIYF
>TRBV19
CASRGDRVNTEAFF
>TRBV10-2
CASNPSREGEAFF
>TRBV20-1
CSARWGTGRSYEQYF
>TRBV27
CASSPQAGGPEETQYF
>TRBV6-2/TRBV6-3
CASSYSGLAGSYNEQFF
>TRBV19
CASSIGTDTGDYGYTF
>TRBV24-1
CATSDRVARPYGYTF
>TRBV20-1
CSGRAGVLNEKLFF
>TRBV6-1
CASSELGGVEQYF